These 17 T cell receptor beta chains originate from one sample sequenced in a study of PD-1 blockade in classical Hodgkin lymphoma (dated by TCRdb to 2019 to 2021). The receptor library was made with the immunoSEQ multiplex PCR assay. TCRdb stores this immuneACCESS table with in-frame sequences only. Part of the clones is absent; in the studies checked, under half of the shortfall reflects unresolved V genes, and no reason is known for the rest. This sample holds about 46,000 clones; 65% to 85% were observed only once. The ten largest make up approximately 9.9% of the sample. Taken with the paper, the label for time point translates to: cycle 1 day 1 (C1D1), immediately before nivolumab initiation. Every trial patient had relapsed following autologous stem cell transplantation, and prior brentuximab vedotin exposure was what differed among cohorts A, B and C. The source was peripheral blood mononuclear cells (PBMCs), collected at baseline. These receptors originate from a human donor with classical Hodgkin lymphoma.

This clone was detected a few times. CDR3 region: CASRRFYLQETQYF. CDR3 nucleotides: TGTGCCAGCAGACGCTTTTACCTACAAGAGACCCAGTACTTC. The chain links TRBV28 to TRBJ2-5; no reliable D call. The V end was cut by 6 bases, the J end by 2 bases, with 13 bases between. Germline CDR1 and CDR2: MDHEN and SYDVKM. There are 14 residues in the CDR3.

The rearrangement joins TRBV11-2 to TRBJ1-1, with 9 bases matching TRBD1. CDR1 is SGHAT, CDR2 FQNNGV, per germline. The J segment lost 4 bases and the V segment lost 5 bases, leaving 8 bases of the junction unmatched. The CDR3 has 15 residues. This CDR3 reads CASSPSGTGFTEAFF. The CDR3 DNA sequence: TGTGCCAGCAGCCCATCCGGGACAGGGTTCACTGAAGCTTTCTTT.

V and J are TRBV19 and TRBJ2-2; D gene ambiguous. Trimming cost V 2 bases and J 3 bases, with 7 bases left between them. The CDR3 extends over 14 amino acids. Germline V CDR1 and CDR2: LNHDA, SQIVND (reference sequence). CDR3 in DNA: TGTGCCAGTAGTATATCCCCTGACACCGGGGAGCTGTTTTTT. Amino acid sequence: CASSISPDTGELFF. Based on the CDR3 plus reference TRBV19 and TRBJ2-2, the full variable domain is DGGITQSPKYLFRKEGQNVTLSCEQNLNHDAMYWYRQDPGQGLRLIYYSQIVNDFQKGDIAEGYSVSREKKESFPLTVTSAQKNPTAFYLCASSISPDTGELFFGEGSRLTVL.

The chain carries TRBV5-5 and TRBJ2-3, with 16 bases matching TRBD2. This CDR3 contains 20 residues. With V trimmed by 4 bases and J by 0 bases, 11 bases remained unmatched. The germline V gene has CDR1 SGHKS and CDR2 YYEKEE (reference sequence). CDR3 sequence (DNA): TGTGCCAGCAGCCGAAGGGGACTAGCGGGAGGGCCTGTCAGCACAGATACGCAGTATTTT. Its protein product is CASSRRGLAGGPVSTDTQYF.

The V gene is TRBV6-6, the J gene TRBJ1-4; the match to TRBD1 covers 7 bases. Germline V gene data show CDR1 as MNHNY and CDR2 as SVGAGI (reference sequence). The ends lost 2 bases at V and 4 bases at J; junction bases unmatched: 7. This CDR3 is 16 amino acids long. DNA of the CDR3: TGTGCCAGCAGTTACGGACGCAGGGGGGATAATGAAAAACTGTTTTTT. Protein: CASSYGRRGDNEKLFF.

The chain combines TRBV7-6 with TRBJ1-1; 10 positions agree with TRBD1. CDR3 length: 13 residues. Trimming took 6 bases from V and 10 from J; bases not matched to a gene: 8. Germline V gene lookup returns CDR1 SGHVS and CDR2 FNYEAQ. CDR3 region: CASSLTGGGGAFF. Written as DNA, the CDR3 is TGTGCCAGCAGTCTGACAGGGGGCGGTGGAGCTTTCTTT.

V gene TRBV6-5 combines with J gene TRBJ1-1; possibly TRBD1 for D (6 bases). V lost 2 bases and J lost 5, with 12 bases in between. Looked up from germline, CDR1 is MNHEY and CDR2 is SVGAGI. The CDR3 is 14 amino acids. The CDR3 DNA is TGTGCCAGCAGTTACACAACAGGGAGGACTGAAGCTTTCTTT. Translation: CASSYTTGRTEAFF.

V gene TRBV7-9 combines with J gene TRBJ2-1; TRBD1 matches at 9 bases. This CDR3 has 16 amino acids. CDR1 and CDR2 (germline): SEHNR, FQNEAQ (reference sequence). V was pared by 3 bases and J by 7 bases, with 10 bases of the junction left unmatched. CDR3 protein: CASSFVLGQGRNEQFF. CDR3 bases: TGTGCCAGCAGCTTTGTATTAGGACAGGGGAGGAATGAGCAGTTCTTC. Together with reference TRBV7-9 and TRBJ2-1, the CDR3 gives the full variable domain: DTGVSQNPRHKITKRGQNVTFRCDPISEHNRLYWYRQTLGQGPEFLTYFQNEAQLEKSRLLSDRFSAERPKGSFSTLEIQRTEQGDSAMYLCASSFVLGQGRNEQFFGPGTRLTVL.

The chain couples TRBV6-6 to TRBJ2-5; a possible D gene is TRBD1 (5 bases). The J call may be incorrect, as the DNA end agrees better with TRBJ2-7. The CDR3 runs to 14 residues. Germline-derived CDR1 and CDR2 are MNHNY and SVGAGI (reference sequence). Here the CDR3 reads CASSILDNSYEQYF. CDR3 DNA: TGTGCCAGCAGCATATTGGACAATTCCTACGAGCAGTACTTC.

The chain carries TRBV9 and TRBJ1-1; the D is unclear. The CDR3 covers 13 residues. Germline V gene sequence: CDR1 SGDLS, CDR2 YYNGEE. Trimming removed 0 bases from V and 4 bases from J, with 7 bases in between. As DNA, the CDR3 is TGTGCCAGCAGCGTAGGAGGTACCACTGAAGCTTTCTTT. Protein: CASSVGGTTEAFF. Looking up the rest from reference TRBV9 and TRBJ1-1 gives the full variable domain: DSGVTQTPKHLITATGQRVTLRCSPRSGDLSVYWYQQSLDQGLQFLIQYYNGEERAKGNILERFSAQQFPDLHSELNLSSLELGDSALYFCASSVGGTTEAFFGQGTRLTVV.

The chain has TRBV9 and TRBJ2-5; 10 nucleotides line up with TRBD2. Germline loops: CDR1 SGDLS, CDR2 YYNGEE. This CDR3 is built from 16 residues. V dropped 4 bases and J dropped 2; count of bases not matched to a gene: 8. The CDR3 reads CASSRASGRNQETQYF. The CDR3 DNA reads TGTGCCAGCAGCCGGGCTAGCGGGAGAAATCAAGAGACCCAGTACTTC.

The chain combines TRBV28 with TRBJ1-1, with 7 bases matching TRBD1. Losses at the gene ends were 6 bases for V and 1 base for J; bases not matched to a gene: 8. The CDR3 has 15 amino acids. In germline, CDR1 is MDHEN, CDR2 SYDVKM. The CDR3 DNA reads as TGTGCCAGCAGAAACCCGGGACAGCAGAACACTGAAGCTTTCTTT. It yields the protein CASRNPGQQNTEAFF.

V usage is TRBV5-1 and J usage is TRBJ2-1, with a weak D call TRBD2 (5 bases). The CDR3 is 14 amino acids. Germline CDR1 reads SGHRS; CDR2 reads YFSETQ. The V end lost 2 bases, the J end lost 2 bases, and 8 bases lay between the germline ends. The CDR3 sequence: CASSLRGTYNEQFF. The CDR3 nucleotides read TGCGCCAGCAGCTTACGGGGTACCTACAATGAGCAGTTCTTC.

The V and J genes are TRBV7-3 and TRBJ2-3, with a weak D call TRBD2 (7 bases). The CDR3 consists of 15 residues. Germline assignment: CDR1 SGHTA and CDR2 FQGTGA. Trimming removed 1 base from V and 4 bases from J, with 12 bases in between. The CDR3 region has the DNA TGTGCCAGCAGCTTAAGCGGGGGCCTCGCAGATACGCAGTATTTT. This encodes CASSLSGGLADTQYF.

This CDR3 reads CASTLGGVNYGYTF. CDR3 nucleotides: TGTGCCAGCACTCTCGGGGGGGTAAACTATGGCTACACCTTC. The V gene is TRBV9, the J gene TRBJ1-2, with a weak D call TRBD1 (5 bases). Germline CDR1 SGDLS, CDR2 YYNGEE. Trimming stripped 6 bases from V and 2 bases from J, with 14 bases between. The length of the CDR3 is 14 residues. Full variable domain (rest looked up from reference TRBV9 and TRBJ1-2): DSGVTQTPKHLITATGQRVTLRCSPRSGDLSVYWYQQSLDQGLQFLIQYYNGEERAKGNILERFSAQQFPDLHSELNLSSLELGDSALYFCASTLGGVNYGYTFGSGTRLTVV.

The gene calls are TRBV11-3 and TRBJ2-1, with 8 bases aligning to TRBD1. The CDR3 sequence is 16 residues long. Germline loops: CDR1 SGHNT, CDR2 YENEEA. Trimming cost V 3 bases and J 9 bases; bases outside gene matches: 13. The CDR3 reads CASSLAGTGAFGEQFF. As DNA, the CDR3 is TGTGCCAGCAGCTTGGCCGGGACAGGAGCTTTTGGTGAGCAGTTCTTC.

The chain links TRBV14 to TRBJ1-4, with 7 bases lining up with TRBD1. J lost 5 bases, V lost 3 bases, and 6 bases had no gene match. Germline V gene lookup returns CDR1 SGHDN and CDR2 FVKESK. The CDR3 length is 15 residues. CDR3: CASSQATGRNEKLFF. The CDR3 DNA is TGTGCCAGCAGCCAGGCGACAGGGAGAAATGAAAAACTGTTTTTT.